The clone carrying this TCR beta chain has just one count. This record belongs to a study of blood T cell repertoires in COVID-19. Turning to the study itself: Whether acute or convalescent, the COVID-19 samples came from the United States, Italy and Spain.

The table came from immunoSEQ multiplex PCR; TCRdb's copy has only in-frame clones and leaves some out. Among about 200,000 clones listed, more than 75% were seen once. The CDR3 spans 16 residues. V dropped 4 bases and J dropped 5; count of bases not matched to a gene: 7. The V gene's germline CDR1 is SGHRS and CDR2 YFSETQ. The specimen sequenced was PBMCs or T cells enriched from blood (not recorded which). This receptor was identified in a woman aged 45-65 years with acute COVID-19. This chain connects TRBV5-1 to TRBJ1-6, with 9 bases fitting TRBD1. The CDR3 region is CASSIGQGRNNSPLHF. The DNA of the CDR3 is TGCGCCAGCAGCATCGGACAGGGGCGGAATAATTCACCCCTCCACTTT. The variable domain in full, with the rest retrieved from reference TRBV5-1 and TRBJ1-6, is KAGVTQTPRYLIKTRGQQVTLSCSPISGHRSVSWYQQTPGQGLQFLFEYFSETQRNKGNFPGRFSGRQFSNSRSEMNVSTLELGDSALYLCASSIGQGRNNSPLHFGNGTRLTVT.